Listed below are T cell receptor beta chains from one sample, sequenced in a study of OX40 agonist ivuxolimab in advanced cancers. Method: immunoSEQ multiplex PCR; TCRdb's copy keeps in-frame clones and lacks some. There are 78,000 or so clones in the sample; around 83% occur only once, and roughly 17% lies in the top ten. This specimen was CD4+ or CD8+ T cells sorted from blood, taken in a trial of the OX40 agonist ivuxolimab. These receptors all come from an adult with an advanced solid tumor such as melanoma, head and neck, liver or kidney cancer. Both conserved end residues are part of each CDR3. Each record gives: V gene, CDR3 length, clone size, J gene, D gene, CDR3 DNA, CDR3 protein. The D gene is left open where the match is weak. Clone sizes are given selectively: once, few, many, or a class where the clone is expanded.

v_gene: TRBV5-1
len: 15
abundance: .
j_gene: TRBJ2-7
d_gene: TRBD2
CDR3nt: TGCGCCAGCAGTCCCGCTACCAGGACGGGGGGGGAGCAGTACTTC
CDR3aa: CASSPATRTGGEQYF

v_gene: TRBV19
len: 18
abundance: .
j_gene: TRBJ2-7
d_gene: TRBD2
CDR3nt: TGTGCCAGTAGTATCACCGGGACTAGCGGGAGTTTTCTCTACGAGCAGTACTTC
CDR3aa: CASSITGTSGSFLYEQYF

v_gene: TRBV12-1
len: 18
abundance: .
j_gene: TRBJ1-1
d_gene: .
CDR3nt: TGTGCCAGCAGCTTCACGGGGCTGGGGGGAAATATGAACACTGAAGCTTTCTTT
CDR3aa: CASSFTGLGGNMNTEAFF

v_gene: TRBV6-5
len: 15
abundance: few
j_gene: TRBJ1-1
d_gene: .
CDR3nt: TGTGCCGAACGGTCCAGGGCGTCGGTGAACACTGAAGCTTTCTTT
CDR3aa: CAERSRASVNTEAFF

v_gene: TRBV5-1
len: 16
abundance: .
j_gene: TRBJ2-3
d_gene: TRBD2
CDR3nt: TGCGCCAGCAGCTTGGGGGGAGGGACCACTTCAGATACGCAGTATTTT
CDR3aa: CASSLGGGTTSDTQYF

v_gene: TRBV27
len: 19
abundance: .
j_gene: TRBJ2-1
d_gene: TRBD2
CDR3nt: TGTGCCAGCAGTCCATCCGGGACTAGCGGGAGGGCCTCATACAATGAGCAGTTCTTC
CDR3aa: CASSPSGTSGRASYNEQFF

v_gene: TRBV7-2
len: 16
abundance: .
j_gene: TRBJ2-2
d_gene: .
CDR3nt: TGTGCCAGCAGCTCCCGTTCGTCGGGATCCGTCGGGGAGCTGTTTTTT
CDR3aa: CASSSRSSGSVGELFF

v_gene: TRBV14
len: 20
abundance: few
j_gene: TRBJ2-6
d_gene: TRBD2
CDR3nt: TGTGCCAGCAGCCATTGGGCGGGAGATGGAGAGGGGTCTGGGGCCAACGTCCTGACTTTC
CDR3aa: CASSHWAGDGEGSGANVLTF

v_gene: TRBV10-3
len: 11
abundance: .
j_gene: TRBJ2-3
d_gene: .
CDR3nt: TGTGCCGCGTGGGGCGGAGATACGCAGTATTTT
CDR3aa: CAAWGGDTQYF

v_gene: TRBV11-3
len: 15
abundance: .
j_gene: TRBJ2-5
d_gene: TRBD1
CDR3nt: TGTGCCAGCAGCTTATCCAGGGGGAAGGGAGAGACCCAGTACTTC
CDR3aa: CASSLSRGKGETQYF

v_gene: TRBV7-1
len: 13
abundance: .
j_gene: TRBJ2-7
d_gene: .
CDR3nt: TGTGCCAGCAGCCTAATGAGCTCCTACGAGCAGTACTTC
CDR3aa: CASSLMSSYEQYF

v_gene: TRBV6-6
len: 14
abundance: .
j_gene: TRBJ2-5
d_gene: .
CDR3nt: TGTGCCAGCAGTTACTCGATGGCCCAAGAGACCCAGTACTTC
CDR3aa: CASSYSMAQETQYF

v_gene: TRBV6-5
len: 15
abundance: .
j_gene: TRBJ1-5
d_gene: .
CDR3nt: TGTGCCAGCAGTTCCCGACTGTATAGCAATCAGCCCCAGCATTTT
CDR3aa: CASSSRLYSNQPQHF

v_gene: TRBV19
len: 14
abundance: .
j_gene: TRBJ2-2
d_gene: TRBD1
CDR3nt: TGTGCCAGCCAGCGGACAGGGTGGGTCGGGGAGCTGTTTTTT
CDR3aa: CASQRTGWVGELFF

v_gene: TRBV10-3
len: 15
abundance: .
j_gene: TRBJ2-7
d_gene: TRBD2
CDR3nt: TGTGCCATCAGTGTTAGGGGGACTAGCGTCTACGAGCAGTACTTC
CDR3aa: CAISVRGTSVYEQYF

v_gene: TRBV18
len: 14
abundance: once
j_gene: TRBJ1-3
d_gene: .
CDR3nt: TGTGCCAGCTCGCCATCGGGATCTGGAAACACCATATATTTT
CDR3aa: CASSPSGSGNTIYF

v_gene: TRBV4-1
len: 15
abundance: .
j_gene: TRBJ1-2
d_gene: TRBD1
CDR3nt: TGCGCCAGCAGTCCGAGGGGACAGGGGGGGATTGGCTACACCTTC
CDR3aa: CASSPRGQGGIGYTF

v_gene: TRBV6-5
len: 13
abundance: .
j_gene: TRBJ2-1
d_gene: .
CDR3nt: TGTGCCAGCAGGACTAGTCAGGGCGATGAGCAGTTCTTC
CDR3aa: CASRTSQGDEQFF

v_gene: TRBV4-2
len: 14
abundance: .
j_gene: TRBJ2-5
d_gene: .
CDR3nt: TGTGCCAGCAGCCAAGCTTCCAGGCAAGAGACCCAGTACTTC
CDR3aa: CASSQASRQETQYF

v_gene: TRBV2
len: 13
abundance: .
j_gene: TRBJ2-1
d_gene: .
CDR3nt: TGTGCCAGCAGGGATGACAGGCCCAATGAGCAGTTCTTC
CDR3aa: CASRDDRPNEQFF

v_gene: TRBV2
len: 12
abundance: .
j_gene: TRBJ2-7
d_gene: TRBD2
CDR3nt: TGTGCCGGCCAGCGGGAGGTGAACGAGCAGTACTTC
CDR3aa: CAGQREVNEQYF

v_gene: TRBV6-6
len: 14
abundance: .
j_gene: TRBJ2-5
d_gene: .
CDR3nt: TGTGCCAGCAGTTACAGTACAGGACAAGAGACCCAGTACTTC
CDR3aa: CASSYSTGQETQYF

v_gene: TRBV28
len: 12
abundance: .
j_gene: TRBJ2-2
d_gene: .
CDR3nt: TGTGCCAGCAGTTTGGGCATCGGGGAGCTGTTTTTT
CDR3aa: CASSLGIGELFF

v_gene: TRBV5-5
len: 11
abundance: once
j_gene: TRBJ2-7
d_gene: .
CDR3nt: TGTGCCAGCAGCGCCCCCTACGAGCAGTACTTC
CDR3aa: CASSAPYEQYF

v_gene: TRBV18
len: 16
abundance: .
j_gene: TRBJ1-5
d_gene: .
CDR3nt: TGTGCCAGCTCACCAGAGGCGGGGGTCAGCAATCAGCCCCAGCATTTT
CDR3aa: CASSPEAGVSNQPQHF

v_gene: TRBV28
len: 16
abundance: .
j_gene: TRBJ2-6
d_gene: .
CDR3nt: TGTGCCAGCAGTTTATATGCGGGGAGACCGAGAGATGTCCTGACTTTC
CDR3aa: CASSLYAGRPRDVLTF